This T cell receptor (beta chain) was found in a study of PD-1 blockade in mismatch repair-deficient tumors. On the study more broadly: Enrolled about 2013-2017, patients had progressing, pretreated mismatch repair-deficient cancers of 12 to 13 types.

Some clones are missing from TCRdb's copy, which holds only in-frame ones; the method was immunoSEQ multiplex PCR. Among about 110,000 clones listed, over 65% were seen once. Germline V CDR1 and CDR2: SNHLY, FYNNEI. CDR3 length equals 14 residues. V shed 6 bases and J shed 1 base, with 12 bases lying between them. This clone showed up just once. The gene calls are TRBV2 and TRBJ1-2; maybe TRBD1 (5 bases). The sample in question was peripheral blood, obtained just over 59 weeks after starting pembrolizumab. The origin of this receptor is an adult with mismatch repair-deficient cancer. The CDR3 spells CASRGDSDNYGYTF. The DNA of the CDR3 is TGTGCCAGCAGAGGTGACAGCGATAACTATGGCTACACCTTC.